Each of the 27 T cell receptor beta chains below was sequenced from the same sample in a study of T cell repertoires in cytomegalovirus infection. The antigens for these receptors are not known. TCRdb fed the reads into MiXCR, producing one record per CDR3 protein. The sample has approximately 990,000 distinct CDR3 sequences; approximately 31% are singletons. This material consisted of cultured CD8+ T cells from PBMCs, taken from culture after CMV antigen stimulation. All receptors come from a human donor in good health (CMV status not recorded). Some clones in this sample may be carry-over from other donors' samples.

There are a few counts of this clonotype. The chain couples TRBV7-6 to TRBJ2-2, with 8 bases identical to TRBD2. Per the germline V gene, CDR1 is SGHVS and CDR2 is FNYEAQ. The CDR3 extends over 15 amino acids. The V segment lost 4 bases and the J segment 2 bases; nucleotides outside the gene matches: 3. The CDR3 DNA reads TGTGCCAGCAGCTCTGGACTAGCCAACACCGGGGAGCTGTTTTTT. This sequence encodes CASSSGLANTGELFF.

CDR3: CASSTPPGADGYTF. The CDR3 nucleotides are TGCGCCAGCAGCACCCCCCCGGGGGCGGATGGCTACACCTTC. J is TRBJ1-2 and V is TRBV5-1, with D maybe TRBD1 (6 bases). Trimming took 4 bases from V and 6 from J, leaving 16 bases between them. The CDR3 spans 14 residues. Germline values: CDR1 SGHRS, CDR2 YFSETQ.

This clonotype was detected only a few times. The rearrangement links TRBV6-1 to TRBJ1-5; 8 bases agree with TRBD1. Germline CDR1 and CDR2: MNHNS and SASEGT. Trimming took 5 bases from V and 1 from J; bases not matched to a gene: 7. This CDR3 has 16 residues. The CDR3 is CASSPQGAESNQPQHF. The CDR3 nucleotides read TGTGCCAGCAGTCCCCAGGGGGCGGAGAGCAATCAGCCCCAGCATTTT.

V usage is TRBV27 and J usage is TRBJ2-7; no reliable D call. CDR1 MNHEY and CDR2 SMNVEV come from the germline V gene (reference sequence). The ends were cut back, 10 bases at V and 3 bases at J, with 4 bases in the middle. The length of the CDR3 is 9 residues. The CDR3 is CANDYEQYV. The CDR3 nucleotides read TGTGCCAACGACTACGAGCAGTACGTC.

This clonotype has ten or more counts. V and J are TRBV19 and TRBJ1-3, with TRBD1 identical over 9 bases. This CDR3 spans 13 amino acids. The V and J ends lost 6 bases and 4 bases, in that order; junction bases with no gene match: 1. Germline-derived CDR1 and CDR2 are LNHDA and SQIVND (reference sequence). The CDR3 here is CASRGTGGNTIYF. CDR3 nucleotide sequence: TGTGCCAGTAGAGGGACAGGGGGAAACACCATATATTTT.

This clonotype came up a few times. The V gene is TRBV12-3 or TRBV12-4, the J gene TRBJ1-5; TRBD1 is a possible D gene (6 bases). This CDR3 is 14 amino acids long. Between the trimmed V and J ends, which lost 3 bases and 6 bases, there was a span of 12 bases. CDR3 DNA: TGTGCCAGCAGTTTGAGTCAGGGGTTTCAGCCCCAGCATTTT. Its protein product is CASSLSQGFQPQHF.

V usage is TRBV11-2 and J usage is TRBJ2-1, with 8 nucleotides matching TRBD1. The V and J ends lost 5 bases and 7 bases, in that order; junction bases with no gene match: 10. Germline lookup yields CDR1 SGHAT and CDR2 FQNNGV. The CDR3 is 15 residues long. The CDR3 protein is CASSKTGVVNNEQFF. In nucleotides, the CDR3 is TGTGCCAGCAGCAAGACAGGGGTTGTTAATAATGAGCAGTTCTTC.

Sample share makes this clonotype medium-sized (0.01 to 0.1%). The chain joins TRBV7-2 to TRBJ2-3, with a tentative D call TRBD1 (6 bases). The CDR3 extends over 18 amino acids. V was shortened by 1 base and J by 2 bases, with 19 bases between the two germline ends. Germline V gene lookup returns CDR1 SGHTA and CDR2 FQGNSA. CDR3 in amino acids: CASSLVGALDRPTDTQYF. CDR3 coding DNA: TGTGCCAGCAGCTTAGTGGGGGCCCTAGACAGACCCACAGATACGCAGTATTTT.

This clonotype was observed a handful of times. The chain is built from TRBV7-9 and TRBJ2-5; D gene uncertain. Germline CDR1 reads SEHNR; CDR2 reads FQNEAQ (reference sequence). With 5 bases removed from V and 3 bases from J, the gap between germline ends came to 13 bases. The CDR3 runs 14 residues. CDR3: CASSRLGREETQYF. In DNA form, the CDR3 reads TGTGCCAGCAGCCGCCTTGGGCGAGAAGAGACCCAGTACTTC.

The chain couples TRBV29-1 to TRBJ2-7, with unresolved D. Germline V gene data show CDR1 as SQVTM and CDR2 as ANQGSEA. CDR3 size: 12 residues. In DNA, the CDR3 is TGCAGCGTAGAAGACGGATCCTACGAGCAGTACGTC. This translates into CSVEDGSYEQYV.

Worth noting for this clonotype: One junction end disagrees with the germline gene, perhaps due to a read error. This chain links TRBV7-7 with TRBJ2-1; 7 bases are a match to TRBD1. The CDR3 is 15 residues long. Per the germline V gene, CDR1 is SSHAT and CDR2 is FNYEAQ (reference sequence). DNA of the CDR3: TGTGCTAGCAGCTTAGCGAAAGGGGGCATGAATGAGCAGTTCTTC. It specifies CASSLAKGGMNEQFF. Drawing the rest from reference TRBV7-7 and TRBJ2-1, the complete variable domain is GAGVSQSPRYKVTKRGQDVTLRCDPISSHATLYWYQQALGQGPEFLTYFNYEAQPDKSGLPSDRFSAERPEGSISTLTIQRTEQRDSAMYRCASSLAKGGMNEQFFGPGTRLTVL.

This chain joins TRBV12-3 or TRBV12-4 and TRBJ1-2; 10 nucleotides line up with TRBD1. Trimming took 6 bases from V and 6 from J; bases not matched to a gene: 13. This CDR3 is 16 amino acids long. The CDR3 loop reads CASRGIDRGRGDGYTF. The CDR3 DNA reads TGTGCCAGCAGGGGAATCGACAGGGGGCGAGGCGATGGCTACACCTTC.

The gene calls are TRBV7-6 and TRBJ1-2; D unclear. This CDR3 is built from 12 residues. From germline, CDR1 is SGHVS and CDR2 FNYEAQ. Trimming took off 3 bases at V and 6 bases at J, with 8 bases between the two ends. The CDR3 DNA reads TGTGCCAGCAGCTTCGGCGACCATGGCTACACCTTC. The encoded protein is CASSFGDHGYTF.

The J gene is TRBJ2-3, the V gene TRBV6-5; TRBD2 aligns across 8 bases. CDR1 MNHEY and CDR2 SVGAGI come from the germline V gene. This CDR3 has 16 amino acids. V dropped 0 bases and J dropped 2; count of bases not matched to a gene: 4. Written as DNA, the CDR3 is TGTGCCAGCAGTTACTCGAGCGGGGGCCACACAGATACGCAGTATTTT. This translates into CASSYSSGGHTDTQYF.

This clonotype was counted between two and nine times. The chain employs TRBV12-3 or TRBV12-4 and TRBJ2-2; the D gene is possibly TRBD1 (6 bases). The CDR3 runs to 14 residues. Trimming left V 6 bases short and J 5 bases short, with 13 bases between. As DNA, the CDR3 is TGTGCCAGCAGACCGGACAGTACTACCGGGGAGCTGTTTTTT. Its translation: CASRPDSTTGELFF.

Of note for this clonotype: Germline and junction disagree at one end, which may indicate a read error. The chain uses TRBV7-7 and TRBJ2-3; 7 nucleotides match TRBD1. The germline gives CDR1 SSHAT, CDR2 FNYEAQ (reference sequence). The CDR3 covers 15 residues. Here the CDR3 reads CASSLGDSSADTQYF. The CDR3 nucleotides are TGTGCTAGCAGCTTAGGGGACAGTTCTGCAGATACGCAGTATTTT. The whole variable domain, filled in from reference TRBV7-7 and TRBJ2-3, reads GAGVSQSPRYKVTKRGQDVTLRCDPISSHATLYWYQQALGQGPEFLTYFNYEAQPDKSGLPSDRFSAERPEGSISTLTIQRTEQRDSAMYRCASSLGDSSADTQYFGPGTRLTVL.

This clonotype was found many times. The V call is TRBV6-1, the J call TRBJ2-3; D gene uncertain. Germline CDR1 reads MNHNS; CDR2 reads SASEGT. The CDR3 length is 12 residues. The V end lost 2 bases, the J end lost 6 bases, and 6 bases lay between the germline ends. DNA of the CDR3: TGTGCCAGCAGTGAATGGCGCGATACGCAGTATTTT. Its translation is CASSEWRDTQYF.

The CDR3 loop reads CASSGGLGGTEAFF. Here the CDR3 DNA reads TGTGCCAGCAGTGGGGGCCTGGGAGGGACTGAAGCTTTCTTT. This chain joins TRBV6-1 and TRBJ1-1; maybe TRBD1 (5 bases). V was trimmed by 4 bases and J by 5 bases, leaving 14 bases between them. Germline lookup yields CDR1 MNHNS and CDR2 SASEGT. The CDR3 loop spans 14 amino acids.

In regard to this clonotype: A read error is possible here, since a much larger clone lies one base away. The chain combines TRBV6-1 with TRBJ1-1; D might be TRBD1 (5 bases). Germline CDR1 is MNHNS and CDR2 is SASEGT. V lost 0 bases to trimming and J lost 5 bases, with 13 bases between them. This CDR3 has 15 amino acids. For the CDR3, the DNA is TGTGCCAGCAGTGAAGCGCCAGGGACGCGTACTGAAGCTTTCTTT. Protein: CASSEAPGTRTEAFF.

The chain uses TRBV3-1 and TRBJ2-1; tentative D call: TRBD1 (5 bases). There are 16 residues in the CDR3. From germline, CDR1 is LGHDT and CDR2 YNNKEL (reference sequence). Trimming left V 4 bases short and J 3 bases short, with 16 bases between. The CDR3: CASSPEDKYLYNEQFF. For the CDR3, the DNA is TGTGCCAGCAGCCCCGAGGACAAGTACCTCTACAATGAGCAGTTCTTC.

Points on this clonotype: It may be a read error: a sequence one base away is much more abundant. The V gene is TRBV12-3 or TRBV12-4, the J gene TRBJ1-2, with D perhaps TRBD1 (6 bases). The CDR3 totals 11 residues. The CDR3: CVSPRGEGYTF. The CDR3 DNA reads TGTGTCAGCCCCAGGGGAGAAGGCTACACCTTC.

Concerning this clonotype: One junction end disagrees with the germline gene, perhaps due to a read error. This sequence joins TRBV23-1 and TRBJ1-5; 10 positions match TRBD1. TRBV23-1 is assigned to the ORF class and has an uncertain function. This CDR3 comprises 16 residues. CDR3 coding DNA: TGCACCAGCAGACCAGGGACAGGGGAAAGCAATCAGCCCCAGCATTTT. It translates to CTSRPGTGESNQPQHF.

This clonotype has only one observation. The CDR3 reads CAIEVGGGLNEQFF. The CDR3 bases are TGTGCCATCGAGGTCGGGGGGGGCCTTAATGAGCAGTTCTTC. The chain links TRBV10-3 to TRBJ2-1; the match to TRBD2 covers 8 bases. Germline V CDR1 and CDR2: ENHRY, SYGVKD. V dropped 8 bases and J dropped 7; count of bases not matched to a gene: 10. This CDR3 has 14 amino acids.

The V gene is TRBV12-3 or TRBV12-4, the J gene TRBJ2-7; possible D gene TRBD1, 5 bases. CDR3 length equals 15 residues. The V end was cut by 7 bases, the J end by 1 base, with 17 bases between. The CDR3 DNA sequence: TGTGCCAGCACCTCCCCCGCAGGGCGGTCCTACGAGCAGTACTTC. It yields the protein CASTSPAGRSYEQYF.

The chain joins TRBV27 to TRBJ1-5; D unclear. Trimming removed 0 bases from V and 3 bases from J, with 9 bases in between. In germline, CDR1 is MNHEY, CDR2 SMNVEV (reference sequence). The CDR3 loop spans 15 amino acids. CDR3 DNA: TGTGCCAGCAGTTTATCCGTGGGTTCCAATCAGCCCCAGCATTTT. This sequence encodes CASSLSVGSNQPQHF.

The CDR3 sequence is CASRLSGGRLNEQFF. The CDR3 DNA reads TGTGCCAGCAGGCTCAGCGGGGGTCGTCTCAATGAGCAGTTCTTC. The J gene is TRBJ2-1, the V gene TRBV27; 8 nucleotides agree with TRBD2. Germline CDR1 reads MNHEY; CDR2 reads SMNVEV (reference sequence). The V segment lost 6 bases and the J segment 6 bases; nucleotides outside the gene matches: 10. CDR3 size: 15 residues.

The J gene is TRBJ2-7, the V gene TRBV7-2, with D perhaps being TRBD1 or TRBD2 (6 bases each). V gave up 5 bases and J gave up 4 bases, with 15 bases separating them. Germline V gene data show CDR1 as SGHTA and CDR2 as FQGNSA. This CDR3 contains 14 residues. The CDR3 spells CASSPGAEYYEQYV. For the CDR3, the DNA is TGTGCCAGCAGCCCGGGGGCCGAATATTACGAGCAGTACGTC.